This is a list of T cell receptor beta chains from one sample in a study of blood T cells in healthy people across ages. TCRdb processed the 5' RACE reads anew with MiXCR; each CDR3 protein has one entry. This repertoire shows 1,500,000 or so distinct CDR3 sequences, approximately 43% found once; its top ten account for just over 4%. The sample taken for sequencing was blood. These receptors were collected from a woman between 18 and 29 years old in good health. CDR3s include the opening cysteine and the closing phenylalanine or tryptophan. D genes are given only for firm matches. For some rows the clone size is stated as once, few or many, or as a class when expanded; others skip it.

NA	NA	13	TRBV7-2	TRBJ2-5	TGTGCCAGCAGCTGGGGTTGGGAAGAGACCCAGTACTTC	CASSWGWEETQYF
many	TRBD1	13	TRBV29-1	TRBJ2-5	TGCAGCGGTCACAGGGGAGATAGAGAGACCCAGTACTTC	CSGHRGDRETQYF
once	NA	13	TRBV7-9	TRBJ1-2	TGTGCCAGCAGCTTCAGCACGGATGATGGCTACACCTTC	CASSFSTDDGYTF
NA	TRBD1	15	TRBV5-1	TRBJ2-7	TGCGCCAGCAGCTCCCGGGACAGCGGTCTCCACGAGCAGTACTTC	CASSSRDSGLHEQYF
few	TRBD1	13	TRBV28	TRBJ2-7	TGTGCCAGCTTAGGGGACAGGGGATACGAGCAGTACTTC	CASLGDRGYEQYF
few	NA	15	TRBV11-2	TRBJ2-7	TGTGCCGGCACCCACTATAGCGGCTCCTACAATGAGCAGTACTTC	CAGTHYSGSYNEQYF
NA	TRBD1	15	TRBV29-1	TRBJ2-7	TGCAGCGTTGAGGTGGGGGGACAGGGGGCTTACGAGCAGTACTTC	CSVEVGGQGAYEQYF
NA	TRBD1	13	TRBV7-2	TRBJ2-7	TGTGCCAGCAGCTTCCTGGGACAGGCTGAGCAGTACTTC	CASSFLGQAEQYF
NA	NA	15	TRBV7-2	TRBJ2-4	TGTGCCAGCAGCTTACGAGGGGGGGGCTACAATGAGCAGTACTTC	CASSLRGGGYNEQYF
NA	NA	14	TRBV6-2/TRBV6-3	TRBJ2-3	TGTGCCAGCAGCGGGACCATCCTCACAGATACGCAGTATTTT	CASSGTILTDTQYF
once	TRBD2	15	TRBV20-1	TRBJ2-3	TGCAGTGCGGTGGGACTGGGACTAGGTACAGATACGCAGTATTTT	CSAVGLGLGTDTQYF
few	NA	15	TRBV20-1	TRBJ2-3	TGCAGTGCTATCGAGGGTGGGGGCAGCACAGATACGCAGTATTTT	CSAIEGGGSTDTQYF
NA	TRBD1	14	TRBV20-1	TRBJ1-1	TGCAGTGCTCCCAAGGACAGGGCTAACACTGAAGCTTTCTTT	CSAPKDRANTEAFF
NA	NA	13	TRBV2	TRBJ1-6	TGTGCCAGCAATTTTGAGGGGGGAGCGCCCCTCCACTTT	CASNFEGGAPLHF
few	TRBD1	16	TRBV28	TRBJ1-2	TGTGCCAGCAGTTCCTTAACCGGGACAGGGTTCCATGGCTACACCTTC	CASSSLTGTGFHGYTF
NA	TRBD1	16	TRBV6-2/TRBV6-3	TRBJ1-5	TGTGCCAGCAGTGGACAGGGTCCACTTAGCAATCAGCCCCAGCATTTT	CASSGQGPLSNQPQHF
NA	NA	12	TRBV4-1	TRBJ2-1	TGCGCCAGCAGCCCGAGGGGCTTGGAGCAGTTCTTC	CASSPRGLEQFF
NA	NA	13	TRBV27	TRBJ1-4	TGTGCCAGCAGTTTAAACCCGGACAGTGTTCCGTTTTTT	CASSLNPDSVPFF
NA	TRBD2	16	TRBV20-1	TRBJ2-7	TGCAGTGCTGCGACTAGCGGGAGGCATTACTCCTACGAGCAGTACTTC	CSAATSGRHYSYEQYF